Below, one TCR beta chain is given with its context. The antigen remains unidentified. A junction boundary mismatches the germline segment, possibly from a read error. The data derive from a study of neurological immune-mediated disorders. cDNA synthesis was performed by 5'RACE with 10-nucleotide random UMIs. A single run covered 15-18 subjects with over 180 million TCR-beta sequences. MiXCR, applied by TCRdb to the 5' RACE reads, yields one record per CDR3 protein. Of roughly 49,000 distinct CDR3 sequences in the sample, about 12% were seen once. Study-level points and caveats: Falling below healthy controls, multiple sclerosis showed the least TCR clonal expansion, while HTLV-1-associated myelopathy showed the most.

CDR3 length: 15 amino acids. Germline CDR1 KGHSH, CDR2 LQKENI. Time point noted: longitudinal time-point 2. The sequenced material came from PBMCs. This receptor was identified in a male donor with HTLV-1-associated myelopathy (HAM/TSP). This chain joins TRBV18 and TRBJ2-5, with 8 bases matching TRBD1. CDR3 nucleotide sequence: TGTGACAGCTCACTGGAAGCAGGGGGCTTGGAGACCCAGTACTTC. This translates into CDSSLEAGGLETQYF.